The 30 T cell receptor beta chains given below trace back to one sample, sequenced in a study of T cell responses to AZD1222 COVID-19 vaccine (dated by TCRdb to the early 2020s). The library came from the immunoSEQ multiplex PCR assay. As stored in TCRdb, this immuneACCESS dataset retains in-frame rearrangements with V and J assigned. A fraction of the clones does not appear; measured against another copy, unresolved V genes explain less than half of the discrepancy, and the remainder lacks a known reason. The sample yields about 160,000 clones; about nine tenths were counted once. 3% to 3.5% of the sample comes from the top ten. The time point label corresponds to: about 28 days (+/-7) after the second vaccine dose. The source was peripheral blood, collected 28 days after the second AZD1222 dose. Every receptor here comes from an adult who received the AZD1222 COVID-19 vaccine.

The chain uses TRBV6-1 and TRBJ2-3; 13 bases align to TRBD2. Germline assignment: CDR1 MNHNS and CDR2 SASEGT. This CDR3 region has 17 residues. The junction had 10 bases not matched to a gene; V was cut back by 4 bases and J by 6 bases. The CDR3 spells CASSGDTSGRVRDTQYF. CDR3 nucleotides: TGTGCCAGCAGTGGAGACACTAGCGGGAGGGTAAGGGATACGCAGTATTTT.

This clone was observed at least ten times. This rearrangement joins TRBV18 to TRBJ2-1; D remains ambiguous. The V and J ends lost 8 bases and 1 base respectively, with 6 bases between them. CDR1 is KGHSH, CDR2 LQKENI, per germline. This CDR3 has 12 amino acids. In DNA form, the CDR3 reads TGTGCCAGCGCCACGTCCTACAATGAGCAGTTCTTC. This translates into CASATSYNEQFF.

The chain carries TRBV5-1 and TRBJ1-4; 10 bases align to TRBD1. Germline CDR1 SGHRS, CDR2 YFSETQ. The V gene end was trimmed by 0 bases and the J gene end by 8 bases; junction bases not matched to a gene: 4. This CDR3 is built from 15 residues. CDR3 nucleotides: TGCGCCAGCAGCTTGGGGGGACAGGGGCAGGAAAAACTGTTTTTT. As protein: CASSLGGQGQEKLFF.

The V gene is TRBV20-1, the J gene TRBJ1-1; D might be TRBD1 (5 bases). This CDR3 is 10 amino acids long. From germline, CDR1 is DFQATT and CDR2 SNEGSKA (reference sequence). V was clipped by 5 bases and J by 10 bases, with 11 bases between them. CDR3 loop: CSAGDFAAFF. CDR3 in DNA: TGCAGTGCTGGGGACTTCGCAGCTTTCTTT.

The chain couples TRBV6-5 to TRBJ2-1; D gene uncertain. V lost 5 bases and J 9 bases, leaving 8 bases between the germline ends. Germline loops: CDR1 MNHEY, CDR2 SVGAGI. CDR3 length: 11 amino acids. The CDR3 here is CASSTVREQFF. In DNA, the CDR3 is TGTGCCAGCAGTACGGTCCGTGAGCAGTTCTTC.

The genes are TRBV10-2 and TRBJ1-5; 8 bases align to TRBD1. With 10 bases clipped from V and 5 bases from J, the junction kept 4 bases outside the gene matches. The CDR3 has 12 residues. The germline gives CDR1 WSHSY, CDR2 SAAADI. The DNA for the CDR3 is TGCGCCACCGGACAGGGAGATCAGCCCCAGCATTTT. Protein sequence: CATGQGDQPQHF.

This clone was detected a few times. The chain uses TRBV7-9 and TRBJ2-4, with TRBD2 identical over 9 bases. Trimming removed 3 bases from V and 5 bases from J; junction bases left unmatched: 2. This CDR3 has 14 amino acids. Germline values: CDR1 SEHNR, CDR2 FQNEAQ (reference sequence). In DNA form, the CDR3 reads TGTGCCAGCAGCTTCCAGCGGGAGGAAAACATTCAGTACTTC. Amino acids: CASSFQREENIQYF.

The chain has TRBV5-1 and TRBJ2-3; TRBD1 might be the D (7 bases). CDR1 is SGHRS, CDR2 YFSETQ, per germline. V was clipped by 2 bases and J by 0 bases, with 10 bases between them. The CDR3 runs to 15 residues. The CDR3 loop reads CASSLQGTSTDTQYF. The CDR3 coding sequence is TGCGCCAGCAGCTTACAGGGGACTAGCACAGATACGCAGTATTTT.

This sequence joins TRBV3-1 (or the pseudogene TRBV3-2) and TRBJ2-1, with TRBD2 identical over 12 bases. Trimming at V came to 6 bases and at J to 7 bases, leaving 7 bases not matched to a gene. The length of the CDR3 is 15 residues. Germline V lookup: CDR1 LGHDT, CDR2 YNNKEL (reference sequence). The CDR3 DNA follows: TGTGCCAGCAGGTTGACTAGCGGGAGTCGGAATGAGCAGTTCTTC. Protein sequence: CASRLTSGSRNEQFF.

The CDR3 region has the DNA TGTGCCAGTAGTACCAATACAGTCACAGATACGCAGTATTTT. It translates to CASSTNTVTDTQYF. V gene TRBV19 combines with J gene TRBJ2-3; D is uncertain. V shed 4 bases and J shed 2 bases, with 10 bases lying between them. The CDR3 is made up of 14 amino acids. Per germline, CDR1 LNHDA and CDR2 SQIVND (reference sequence).

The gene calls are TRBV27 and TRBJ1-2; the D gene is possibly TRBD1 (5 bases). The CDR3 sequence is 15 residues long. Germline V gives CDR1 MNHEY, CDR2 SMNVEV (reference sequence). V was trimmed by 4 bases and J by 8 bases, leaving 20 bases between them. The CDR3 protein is CASSSSGEYRRGYTF. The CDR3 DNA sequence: TGTGCCAGCAGTTCCTCGGGGGAATACCGGCGAGGCTACACCTTC.

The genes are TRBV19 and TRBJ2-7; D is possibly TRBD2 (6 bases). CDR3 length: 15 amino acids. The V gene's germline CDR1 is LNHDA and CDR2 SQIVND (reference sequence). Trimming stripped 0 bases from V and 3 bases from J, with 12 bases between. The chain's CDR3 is CASSIEGTAHYEQYF. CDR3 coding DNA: TGTGCCAGTAGTATAGAGGGGACTGCCCACTACGAGCAGTACTTC.

The CDR3 sequence: CASSFGAQGDTEAFF. The CDR3 nucleotides are TGTGCCAGCAGCTTCGGAGCGCAGGGGGATACTGAAGCTTTCTTT. V usage is TRBV5-6 and J usage is TRBJ1-1, with 7 bases matching TRBD1. Trimming took 2 bases from V and 5 from J; bases not matched to a gene: 9. Germline V CDR1 and CDR2: SGHDT, YYEEEE. The CDR3 consists of 15 residues.

For the CDR3, the DNA is TGTGCCAGCAGCCCCTGGGCGGGGGCCCGTCCTGAGCAGTATTTT. Protein: CASSPWAGARPEQYF. The chain links TRBV3-1 (or the pseudogene TRBV3-2) to TRBJ2-3; D may be TRBD2 (7 bases). The germline gives CDR1 LGHDT, CDR2 YNNKEL (reference sequence). The CDR3 is 15 amino acids. Trimming removed 4 bases at V and 11 bases at J, with 22 bases between.

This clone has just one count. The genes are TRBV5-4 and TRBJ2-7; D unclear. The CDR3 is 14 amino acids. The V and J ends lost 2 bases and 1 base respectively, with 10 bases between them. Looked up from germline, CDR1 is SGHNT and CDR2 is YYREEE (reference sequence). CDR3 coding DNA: TGTGCCAGCAGCTTTAGAGGCAGTTCCTACGAGCAGTACTTC. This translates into CASSFRGSSYEQYF.

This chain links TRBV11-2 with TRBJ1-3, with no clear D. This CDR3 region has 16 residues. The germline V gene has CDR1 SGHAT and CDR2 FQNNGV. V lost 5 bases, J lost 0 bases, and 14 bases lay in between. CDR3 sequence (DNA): TGTGCCAGCAGCCGCAATCGTCCCGGCTCTGGAAACACCATATATTTT. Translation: CASSRNRPGSGNTIYF.

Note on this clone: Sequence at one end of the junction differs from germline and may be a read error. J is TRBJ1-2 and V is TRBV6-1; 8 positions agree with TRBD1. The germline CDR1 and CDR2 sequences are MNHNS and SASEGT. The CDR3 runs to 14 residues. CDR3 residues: CASREGQGDYGYTF. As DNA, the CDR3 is TGTGCCAGCAGAGAAGGACAGGGAGACTATGGCTACACCTTC.

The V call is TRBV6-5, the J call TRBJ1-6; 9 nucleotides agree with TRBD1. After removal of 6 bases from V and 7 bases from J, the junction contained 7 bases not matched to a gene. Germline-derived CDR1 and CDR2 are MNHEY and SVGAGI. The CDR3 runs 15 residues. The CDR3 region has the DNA TGTGCCAGCAGGACCGGGACAGGGATAAATTCACCCCTCCACTTT. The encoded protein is CASRTGTGINSPLHF.

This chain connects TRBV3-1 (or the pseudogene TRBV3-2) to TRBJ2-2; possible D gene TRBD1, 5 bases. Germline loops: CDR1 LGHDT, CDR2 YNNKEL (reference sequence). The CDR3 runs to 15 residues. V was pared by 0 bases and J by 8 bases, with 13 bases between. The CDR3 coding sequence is TGTGCCAGCAGCCAAGAGGGTCTAGGGGTTGGGGAGCTGTTTTTT. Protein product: CASSQEGLGVGELFF.

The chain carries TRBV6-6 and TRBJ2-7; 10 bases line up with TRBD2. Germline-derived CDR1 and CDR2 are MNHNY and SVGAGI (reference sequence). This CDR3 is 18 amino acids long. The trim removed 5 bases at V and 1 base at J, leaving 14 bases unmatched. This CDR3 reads CASSPRGAGGKGSYEQYF. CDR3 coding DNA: TGTGCCAGCAGTCCCCGGGGAGCGGGAGGGAAAGGATCCTACGAGCAGTACTTC.

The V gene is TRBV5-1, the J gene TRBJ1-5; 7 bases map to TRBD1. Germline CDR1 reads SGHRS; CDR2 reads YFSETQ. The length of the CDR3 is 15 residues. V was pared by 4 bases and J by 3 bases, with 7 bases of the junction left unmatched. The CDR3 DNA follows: TGCGCCAGCAGCCTACTGGGACAGATCAATCAGCCCCAGCATTTT. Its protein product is CASSLLGQINQPQHF.

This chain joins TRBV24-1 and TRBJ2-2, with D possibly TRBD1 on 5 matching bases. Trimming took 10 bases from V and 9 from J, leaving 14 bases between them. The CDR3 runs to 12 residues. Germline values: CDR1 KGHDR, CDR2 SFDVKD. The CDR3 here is CATQGRARELFF. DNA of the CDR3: TGTGCCACTCAGGGCAGGGCGAGGGAGCTGTTTTTT.

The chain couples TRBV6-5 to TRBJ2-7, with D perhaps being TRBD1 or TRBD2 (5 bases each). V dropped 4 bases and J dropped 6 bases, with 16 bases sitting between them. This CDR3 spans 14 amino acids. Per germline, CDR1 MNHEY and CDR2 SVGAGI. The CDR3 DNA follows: TGTGCCAGCAGTTTGGGGCTAGGAGGAGGCGAGCAGTACTTC. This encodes CASSLGLGGGEQYF.

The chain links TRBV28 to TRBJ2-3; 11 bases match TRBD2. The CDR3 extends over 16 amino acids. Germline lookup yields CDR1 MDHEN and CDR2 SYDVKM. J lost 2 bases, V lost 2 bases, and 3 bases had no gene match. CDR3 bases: TGTGCCAGCAGTTTAGTAGCGGGAGGGCCCACAGATACGCAGTATTTT. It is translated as CASSLVAGGPTDTQYF.

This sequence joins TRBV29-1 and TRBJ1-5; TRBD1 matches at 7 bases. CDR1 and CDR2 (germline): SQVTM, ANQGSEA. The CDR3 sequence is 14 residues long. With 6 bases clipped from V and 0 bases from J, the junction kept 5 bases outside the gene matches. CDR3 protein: CSVRQGNSNQPQHF. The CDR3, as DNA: TGCAGCGTCCGACAGGGTAATAGCAATCAGCCCCAGCATTTT.

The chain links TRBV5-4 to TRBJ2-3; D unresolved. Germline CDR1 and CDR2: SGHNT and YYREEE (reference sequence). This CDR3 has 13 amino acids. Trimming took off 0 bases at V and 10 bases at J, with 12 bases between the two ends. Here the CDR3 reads CASSLDPTGAQYF. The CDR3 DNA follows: TGTGCCAGCAGCTTGGATCCGACCGGTGCGCAGTATTTT. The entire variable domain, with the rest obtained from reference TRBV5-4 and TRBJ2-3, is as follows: ETGVTQSPTHLIKTRGQQVTLRCSSQSGHNTVSWYQQALGQGPQFIFQYYREEENGRGNFPPRFSGLQFPNYSSELNVNALELDDSALYLCASSLDPTGAQYFGPGTRLTVL.

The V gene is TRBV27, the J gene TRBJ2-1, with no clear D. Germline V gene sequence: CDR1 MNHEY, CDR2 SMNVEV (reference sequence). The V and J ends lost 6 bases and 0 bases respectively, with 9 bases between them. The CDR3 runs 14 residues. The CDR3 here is CASSDLSSYNEQFF. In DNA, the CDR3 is TGTGCCAGCAGCGACCTGAGCTCCTACAATGAGCAGTTCTTC.

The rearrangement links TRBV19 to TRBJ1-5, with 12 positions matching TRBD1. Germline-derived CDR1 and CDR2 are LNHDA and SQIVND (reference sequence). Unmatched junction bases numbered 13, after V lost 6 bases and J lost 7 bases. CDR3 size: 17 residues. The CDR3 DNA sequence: TGTGCCAGTAGCCTACGCCTGGGACAGGGGGCTCACCAGCCCCAGCATTTT. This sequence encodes CASSLRLGQGAHQPQHF.

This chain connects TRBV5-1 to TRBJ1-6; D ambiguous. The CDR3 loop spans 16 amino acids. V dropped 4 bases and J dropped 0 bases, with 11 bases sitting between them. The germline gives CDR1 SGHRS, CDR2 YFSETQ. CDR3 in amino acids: CASSPGSSSYNSPLHF. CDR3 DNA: TGCGCCAGCAGCCCAGGTTCGAGCTCCTATAATTCACCCCTCCACTTT.

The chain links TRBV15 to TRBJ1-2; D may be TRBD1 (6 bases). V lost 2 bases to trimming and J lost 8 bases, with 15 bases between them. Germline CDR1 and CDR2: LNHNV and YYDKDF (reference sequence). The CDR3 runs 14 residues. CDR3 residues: CATSRLNRVEGYTF. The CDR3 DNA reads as TGTGCCACCAGCAGACTAAACAGGGTTGAGGGCTACACCTTC.